The 23 T cell receptor beta chains below all came from one sample that was sequenced in a study of cytomegalovirus exposure and HLA in healthy donors. The PCR contained 60 Vbeta and 13 Jbeta primers. Method: immunoSEQ multiplex PCR; TCRdb's copy keeps in-frame clones and lacks some. The sample holds 210,000 or so clones, around 89% seen once. What was sequenced was PBMCs. These receptors came from a young woman in good health and CMV-seronegative.

This clone was seen only once. One junction end disagrees with the germline gene, perhaps due to a read error. V usage is TRBV27 and J usage is TRBJ2-7; 8 bases are a match to TRBD1. The V gene's germline CDR1 is MNHEY and CDR2 SMNVEV (reference sequence). There are 13 residues in the CDR3. The chain's CDR3 is CAGRTTGALEQYF. CDR3 DNA sequence: TGTGCCGGCAGAACGACAGGGGCGCTCGAGCAGTACTTC.

The chain carries TRBV2 and TRBJ2-3; 9 nucleotides match TRBD2. Trimming took 3 bases from V and 5 from J; bases not matched to a gene: 9. From germline, CDR1 is SNHLY and CDR2 FYNNEI. The length of the CDR3 is 16 residues. The CDR3 reads CASSDGAGGGRDTQYF. CDR3 DNA sequence: TGTGCCAGCAGTGATGGGGCGGGAGGGGGTCGAGATACGCAGTATTTT.

This chain links TRBV25-1 with TRBJ2-2; D is perhaps TRBD2 (5 bases). Germline CDR1 and CDR2: MGHDK and SYGVNS. The CDR3 is 18 amino acids. Trimming left V 4 bases short and J 1 base short, with 19 bases between. The CDR3: CASSGPKDRGLNTGELFF. CDR3 bases: TGTGCCAGCAGTGGACCTAAGGACCGGGGTCTGAACACCGGGGAGCTGTTTTTT.

Turning to this clone: Other DNA sequences in the same sample also yield this CDR3. The chain has TRBV19 and TRBJ1-1; tentative D call: TRBD1 (5 bases). Germline assignment: CDR1 LNHDA and CDR2 SQIVND (reference sequence). Trimming took 6 bases from V and 1 from J, leaving 12 bases between them. This CDR3 comprises 14 residues. The CDR3 DNA follows: TGTGCCAGTAGCTTCTCGGGGGGGAACACTGAAGCTTTCTTT. Amino acid sequence: CASSFSGGNTEAFF.

The chain combines TRBV27 with TRBJ2-5; weak D call: TRBD2 (6 bases). The J call may not be correct, given that the DNA end is closer to TRBJ2-7. This CDR3 comprises 16 residues. Germline V gene data show CDR1 as MNHEY and CDR2 as SMNVEV (reference sequence). Here the CDR3 reads CASSFGDLLASNEQYF. The CDR3, as DNA: TGTGCCAGCAGTTTTGGAGATCTACTAGCATCAAACGAGCAGTACTTC.

With regard to this clone: Different DNA sequences within this sample yield the same CDR3. This sequence joins TRBV6-5 and TRBJ1-3, with D perhaps TRBD1 (6 bases). Germline V gene sequence: CDR1 MNHEY, CDR2 SVGAGI. The CDR3 is made up of 15 amino acids. V was pared by 0 bases and J by 0 bases, with 6 bases between. The CDR3 region has the DNA TGTGCCAGCAGTTACTCGGACAGCTCTGGAAACACCATATATTTT. It yields the protein CASSYSDSSGNTIYF.

The chain employs TRBV27 and TRBJ1-2; 10 positions agree with TRBD1. V was pared by 6 bases and J by 7 bases, with 8 bases of the junction left unmatched. CDR1 and CDR2 from the germline V gene are MNHEY and SMNVEV (reference sequence). The CDR3 sequence is 14 residues long. CDR3 residues: CASSRGQGDRGYTF. For the CDR3, the DNA is TGTGCCAGCAGCCGAGGACAGGGGGACCGTGGCTACACCTTC.

The rearrangement links TRBV28 to TRBJ2-7, with D possibly matching TRBD1 (6 bases). Trimming took 7 bases from V and 1 from J, leaving 17 bases between them. This CDR3 region has 15 residues. The germline V gene has CDR1 MDHEN and CDR2 SYDVKM. The CDR3 spells CASTITGTPSYEQYF. The CDR3 DNA is TGTGCCAGCACCATCACCGGGACACCTTCCTACGAGCAGTACTTC. Using reference TRBV28 and TRBJ2-7 for the parts outside the CDR3, the full variable domain is DVKVTQSSRYLVKRTGEKVFLECVQDMDHENMFWYRQDPGLGLRLIYFSYDVKMKEKGDIPEGYSVSREKKERFSLILESASTNQTSMYLCASTITGTPSYEQYFGPGTRLTVT.

This clone was observed a handful of times. CDR3 nucleotides: TGTGCCTGGAGTGTACCCAGCAGGACAGATACGCAGTATTTT. Its protein is CAWSVPSRTDTQYF. V usage is TRBV30 and J usage is TRBJ2-3, with no clear D. V was shortened by 0 bases and J by 3 bases, with 10 bases between the two germline ends. This CDR3 contains 14 residues. Per the germline V gene, CDR1 is GTSNPN and CDR2 is SVGIG (reference sequence).

The chain has TRBV21-1 and TRBJ2-5; the table's TRBD1 call for D was not verified on the DNA. TRBV21-1 constitutes a pseudogene. This CDR3 spans 16 amino acids. In DNA form, the CDR3 reads TGTGCCAGCAGCAAAGAGGAGAGACTCAGGGGGGAGACCCAGTACTTC. It specifies CASSKEERLRGETQYF.

This clone was picked up one time. Mismatch with germline at one junction end may stem from a read error. This chain joins TRBV6-5 and TRBJ2-4, with 11 bases matching TRBD1. CDR3 size: 15 residues. From germline, CDR1 is MNHEY and CDR2 SVGAGI. The CDR3 here is CASSYGTGGENSQYF. CDR3 nucleotide sequence: TGTGCCAGCAGTTACGGGACAGGGGGTGAAAACAGTCAGTACTTC.

The chain employs TRBV19 and TRBJ2-1; 8 bases are a match to TRBD2. Germline CDR1 is LNHDA and CDR2 is SQIVND (reference sequence). Trimming removed 4 bases from V and 7 bases from J; junction bases left unmatched: 3. This CDR3 contains 13 residues. CDR3 sequence: CASSSGRRNEQFF. For the CDR3, the DNA is TGTGCCAGTAGTAGCGGGAGGAGAAATGAGCAGTTCTTC.

Worth noting for this clone: The sample has other DNA sequences that encode this CDR3 too. V gene TRBV25-1 combines with J gene TRBJ1-4, with 7 nucleotides matching TRBD1. This CDR3 is built from 14 residues. J lost 5 bases, V lost 4 bases, and 4 bases had no gene match. Germline lookup yields CDR1 MGHDK and CDR2 SYGVNS. This CDR3 is CASSVQGSNEKLFF. CDR3 DNA: TGTGCCAGCAGTGTACAGGGGTCAAATGAAAAACTGTTTTTT.

This clone was picked up one time. The chain recombines TRBV2 with TRBJ2-2; weak D call: TRBD2 (6 bases). CDR1 and CDR2 (germline): SNHLY, FYNNEI. The length of the CDR3 is 16 residues. Trimming took off 2 bases at V and 0 bases at J, with 10 bases between the two ends. The CDR3 DNA follows: TGTGCCAGCAGTGAATGGGGGGACCCGAACACCGGGGAGCTGTTTTTT. Translated: CASSEWGDPNTGELFF.

The rearrangement uses TRBV5-1 and TRBJ2-7; D gene uncertain. Germline V gives CDR1 SGHRS, CDR2 YFSETQ. The CDR3 loop spans 14 amino acids. Deletions cut 5 bases from V and 5 bases from J, with 17 bases between. CDR3 amino acids: CASRRLPSVDEQYF. The CDR3 DNA follows: TGCGCCAGCAGGCGACTCCCGAGTGTGGACGAGCAGTACTTC.

CDR3 in amino acids: CASSHQRDTQYF. The DNA for the CDR3 is TGTGCCAGCAGCCATCAGCGGGATACGCAGTATTTT. The V gene is TRBV5-4, the J gene TRBJ2-3; perhaps TRBD2 as D (5 bases). The V end lost 4 bases, the J end lost 6 bases, and 9 bases lay between the germline ends. The CDR3 spans 12 residues. Germline CDR1 SGHNT, CDR2 YYREEE (reference sequence).

As for this clone: This sample includes further DNA sequences coding for the same CDR3. The CDR3 is CASSSGSYEQYF. Written as DNA, the CDR3 is TGTGCCAGCAGCTCCGGGTCCTACGAGCAGTACTTC. The chain joins TRBV11-2 to TRBJ2-7; D not certain. V lost 4 bases and J lost 1, with 5 bases in between. This CDR3 spans 12 amino acids. Germline V gene data show CDR1 as SGHAT and CDR2 as FQNNGV. Complete variable domain (other parts from reference TRBV11-2 and TRBJ2-7): EAGVAQSPRYKIIEKRQSVAFWCNPISGHATLYWYQQILGQGPKLLIQFQNNGVVDDSQLPKDRFSAERLKGVDSTLKIQPAKLEDSAVYLCASSSGSYEQYFGPGTRLTVT.

The V call is TRBV4-3, the J call TRBJ2-7; a possible D gene is TRBD1 (6 bases). V gave up 0 bases and J gave up 3 bases, with 9 bases separating them. The CDR3 contains 14 residues. CDR1 LGHNA and CDR2 YSLEER come from the germline V gene. The CDR3: CASSQDRGNYEQYF. CDR3 DNA: TGCGCCAGCAGCCAAGACAGGGGTAACTACGAGCAGTACTTC.

The gene calls are TRBV18 and TRBJ2-1; weak D call: TRBD2 (7 bases). CDR1 is KGHSH, CDR2 LQKENI, per germline. Trimming pared 4 bases from V and 4 bases from J, leaving 17 bases between. The CDR3 has 16 residues. The CDR3 here is CASSHNLGGQYNEQFF. Written as DNA, the CDR3 is TGTGCCAGCTCACATAACCTCGGGGGGCAATACAATGAGCAGTTCTTC.

The chain is built from TRBV19 and TRBJ2-5; TRBD1 matches 9 bases. The ends lost 7 bases at V and 4 bases at J; junction bases unmatched: 7. Germline CDR1 is LNHDA and CDR2 is SQIVND (reference sequence). This CDR3 spans 14 amino acids. The CDR3 region has the DNA TGTGCCAGTACTCCGGGACAGGGAAGAGAGACCCAGTACTTC. Amino acids: CASTPGQGRETQYF.

This chain links TRBV2 with TRBJ2-5, with D perhaps TRBD2 (6 bases). The CDR3 is 13 amino acids. Germline V gives CDR1 SNHLY, CDR2 FYNNEI. The V gene lost 3 bases and the J gene lost 2 bases, with 7 bases spanning the gap. The CDR3 spells CASSEGLQETQYF. Here the CDR3 DNA reads TGTGCCAGCAGTGAGGGACTTCAAGAGACCCAGTACTTC.

The table lists this clone with a count of one. The J gene is TRBJ2-3, the V gene TRBV19; 11 bases align to TRBD2. Per germline, CDR1 LNHDA and CDR2 SQIVND (reference sequence). Trimming took 3 bases from V and 7 from J; bases not matched to a gene: 3. This CDR3 is built from 14 residues. The CDR3 DNA sequence: TGTGCCAGTAGTATCCGACTAGCGGGAAATACGCAGTATTTT. Encoded protein: CASSIRLAGNTQYF.

The chain is built from TRBV2 and TRBJ2-2, with 7 bases aligning to TRBD2. CDR1 is SNHLY and CDR2 is FYNNEI in the germline V gene. V gave up 8 bases and J gave up 1 base; unmatched junction bases: 7. The CDR3 covers 15 residues. CDR3 amino acids: CASRWTRGNTGELFF. The DNA for the CDR3 is TGTGCCAGCCGCTGGACTAGGGGGAACACCGGGGAGCTGTTTTTT.